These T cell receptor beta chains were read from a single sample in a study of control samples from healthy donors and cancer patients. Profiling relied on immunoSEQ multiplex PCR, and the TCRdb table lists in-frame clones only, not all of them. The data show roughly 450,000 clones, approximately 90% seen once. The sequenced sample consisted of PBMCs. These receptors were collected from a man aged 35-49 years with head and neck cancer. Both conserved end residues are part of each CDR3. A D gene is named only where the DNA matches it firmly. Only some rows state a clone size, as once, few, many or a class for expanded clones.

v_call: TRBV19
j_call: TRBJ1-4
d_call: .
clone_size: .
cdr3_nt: TGTGCCAGTAAGCCGGGAGCAACTAATGAAAAACTGTTTTTT
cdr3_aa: CASKPGATNEKLFF

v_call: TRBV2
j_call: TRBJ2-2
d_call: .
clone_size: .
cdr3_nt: TGTGCCAGCAGCGAATCGGCACGGTCGAACACCGGGGAGCTGTTTTTT
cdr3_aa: CASSESARSNTGELFF

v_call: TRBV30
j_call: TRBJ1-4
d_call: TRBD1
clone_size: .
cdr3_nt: TGTGCCTCTGACAGGGAAAGTAACGAAAAACTGTTTTTT
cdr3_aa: CASDRESNEKLFF

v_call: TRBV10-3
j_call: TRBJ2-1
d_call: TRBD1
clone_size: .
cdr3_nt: TGTGCCACCGCCCGGGACAGGGGGAGCGATGAGCAGTTCTTC
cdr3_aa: CATARDRGSDEQFF

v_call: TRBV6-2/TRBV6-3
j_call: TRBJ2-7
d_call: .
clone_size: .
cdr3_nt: TGTGCCAGCAGTTACGGTTCTGGGAACGCTATCAGTGAACGCTCCTACGAGCAGTACTTC
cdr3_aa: CASSYGSGNAISERSYEQYF

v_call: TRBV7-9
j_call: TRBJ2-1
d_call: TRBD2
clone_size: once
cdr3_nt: TGTGCCAGCAGCTCGGGATCTAGCGGGCATTACAATGAGCAGTTCTTC
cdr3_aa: CASSSGSSGHYNEQFF

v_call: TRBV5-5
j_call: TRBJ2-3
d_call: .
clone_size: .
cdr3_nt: TGTGCCAGCATGGGTGGCCGGGACTTTAGCACAGATACGCAGTATTTT
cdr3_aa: CASMGGRDFSTDTQYF

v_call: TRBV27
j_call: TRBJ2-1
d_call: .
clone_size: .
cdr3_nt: TGTGCCAGCAGTTTATCGGGGGATGAGCAGTTCTTC
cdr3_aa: CASSLSGDEQFF

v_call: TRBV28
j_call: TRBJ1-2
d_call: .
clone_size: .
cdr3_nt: TGTGCCAGCAGTTCGCCTCGTACGAACTATGGCTACACCTTC
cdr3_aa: CASSSPRTNYGYTF

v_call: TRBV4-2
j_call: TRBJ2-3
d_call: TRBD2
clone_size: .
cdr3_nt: TGTGCCAGCAGCCCAGGACTAGCGGGGGGGGAAACAGATACGCAGTATTTT
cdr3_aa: CASSPGLAGGETDTQYF

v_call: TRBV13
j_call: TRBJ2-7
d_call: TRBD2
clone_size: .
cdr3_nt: TGTGCCAGCAGCGCGCGGACCCTAGCGGGGGCATACGAGCAGTACTTC
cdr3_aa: CASSARTLAGAYEQYF

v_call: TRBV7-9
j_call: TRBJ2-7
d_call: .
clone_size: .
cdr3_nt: TGTGCCAGCAGCTTAGGACCAATCCCCCGCTACGAGCAGTACTTC
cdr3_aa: CASSLGPIPRYEQYF

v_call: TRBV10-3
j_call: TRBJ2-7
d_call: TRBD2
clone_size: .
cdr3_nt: TGTGCCATCAGTGAGTCCGGGGGGGAGCAGTACTTC
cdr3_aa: CAISESGGEQYF

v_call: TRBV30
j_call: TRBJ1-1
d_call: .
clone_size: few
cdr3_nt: TGTGCCTGGAGTGTAATTGAAGCTTTCTTT
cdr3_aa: CAWSVIEAFF

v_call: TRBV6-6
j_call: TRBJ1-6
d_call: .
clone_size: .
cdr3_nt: TGTGCCAGCAGTTACTCCCCAGGGGCAAGCAATTCACCCCTCCACTTT
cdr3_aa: CASSYSPGASNSPLHF

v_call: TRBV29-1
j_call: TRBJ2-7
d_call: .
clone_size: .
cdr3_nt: TGCAGCGTTGAAGGGGCGGCAGCTCCATCCTACGAGCAGTACTTC
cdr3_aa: CSVEGAAAPSYEQYF

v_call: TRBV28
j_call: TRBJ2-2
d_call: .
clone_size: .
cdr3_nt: TGTGCCAGCAGCCAAGAGTCCGGGACGAACACCGGGGAGCTGTTTTTT
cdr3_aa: CASSQESGTNTGELFF

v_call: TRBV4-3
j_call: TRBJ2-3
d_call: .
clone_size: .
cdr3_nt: TGCGCCAGCAGCCCGGGACCCCAATCAGATACGCAGTATTTT
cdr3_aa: CASSPGPQSDTQYF

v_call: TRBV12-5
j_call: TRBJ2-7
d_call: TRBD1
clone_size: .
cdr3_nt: TGTGCTAGTGGTATACAGGGGGCGTTATACGAGCAGTACTTC
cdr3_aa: CASGIQGALYEQYF

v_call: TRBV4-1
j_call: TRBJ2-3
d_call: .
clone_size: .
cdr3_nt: TGCGCCAGCAGCCACCGCCCGGGGCGGGGTAACACAGATACGCAGTATTTT
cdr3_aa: CASSHRPGRGNTDTQYF

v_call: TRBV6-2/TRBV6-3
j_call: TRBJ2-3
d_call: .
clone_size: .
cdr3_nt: TGTGCCAGCAGTTACGGGTCGACGAGGGATACGCAGTATTTT
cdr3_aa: CASSYGSTRDTQYF

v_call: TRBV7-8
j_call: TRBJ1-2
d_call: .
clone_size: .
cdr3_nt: TGTGCCAGCAGCCAAGACAGGCTTAACTATGGCTACACCTTC
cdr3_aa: CASSQDRLNYGYTF

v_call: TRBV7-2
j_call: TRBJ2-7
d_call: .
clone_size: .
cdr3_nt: TGTGCCAGCAGCGCCGTGGGAGAGGGAAAATACGAGCAGTACTTC
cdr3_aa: CASSAVGEGKYEQYF

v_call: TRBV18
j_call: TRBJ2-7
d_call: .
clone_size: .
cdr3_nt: TGTGCCAGCTCACCACTACCAGACGCCTACGAGCAGTACTTC
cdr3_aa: CASSPLPDAYEQYF

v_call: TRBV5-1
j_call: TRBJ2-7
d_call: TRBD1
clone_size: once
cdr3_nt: TGCGCCAGCAGCTTGTCCAGGGGGCGAGAAAACCCCTACGAGCAGTACTTC
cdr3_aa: CASSLSRGRENPYEQYF

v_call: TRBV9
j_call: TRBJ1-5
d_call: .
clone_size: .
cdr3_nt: TGTGCCAGCAGCTTGGGAGGCGGGGGCAATCAGCCCCAGCATTTT
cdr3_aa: CASSLGGGGNQPQHF

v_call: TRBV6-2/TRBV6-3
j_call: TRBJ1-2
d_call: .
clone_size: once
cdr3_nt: TGTGCCAGCAGTGGGGACGGACTCTATGGCTACACCTTC
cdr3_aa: CASSGDGLYGYTF

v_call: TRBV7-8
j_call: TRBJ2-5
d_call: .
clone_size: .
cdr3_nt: TGTGCCAGCAGCTTACAGACAGGGAGGGATCCAGAGACCCAGTACTTC
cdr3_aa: CASSLQTGRDPETQYF

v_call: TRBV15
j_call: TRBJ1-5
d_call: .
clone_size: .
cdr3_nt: TGTGCCACCAGCAGAGATACATCAAATAGCAATCAGCCCCAGCATTTT
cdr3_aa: CATSRDTSNSNQPQHF

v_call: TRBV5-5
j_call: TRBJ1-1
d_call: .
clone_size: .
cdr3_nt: TGTGCCAGCAGCTTGCTGTCGACAGGACTGAACACTGAAGCTTTCTTT
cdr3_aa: CASSLLSTGLNTEAFF

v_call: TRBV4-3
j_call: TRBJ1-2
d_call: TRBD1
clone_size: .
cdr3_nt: TGCGCCAGCAGCCAAGGACAGGGGGATGGCTACACCTTC
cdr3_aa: CASSQGQGDGYTF

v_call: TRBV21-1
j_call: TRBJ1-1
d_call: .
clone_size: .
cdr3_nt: TGTGCCAGCAGCAAAGGTCTGAGATTCCAGCAGGGGCTTGAAGCTTTCTTT
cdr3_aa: CASSKGLRFQQGLEAFF

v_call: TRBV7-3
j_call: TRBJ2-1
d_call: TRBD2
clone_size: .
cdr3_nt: TGTGCCAGCAGCTTTGGCGGGGGGTGGAATGAGCAGTTCTTC
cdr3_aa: CASSFGGGWNEQFF

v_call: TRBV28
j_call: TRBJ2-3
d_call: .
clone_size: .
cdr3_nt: TGTGCCAGCAGTTTAGGGGACGGGATCCCTAGCACAGATACGCAGTATTTT
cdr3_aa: CASSLGDGIPSTDTQYF

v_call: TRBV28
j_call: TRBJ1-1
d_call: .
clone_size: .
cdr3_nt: TGTGCCAGCAGTTTACCCACTCCTCCTGAAGCTTTCTTT
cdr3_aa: CASSLPTPPEAFF

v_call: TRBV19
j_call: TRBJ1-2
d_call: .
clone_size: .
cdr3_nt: TGTGCCAGTAGTAGCCGGGACGAAGGCTATGGCTACACCTTC
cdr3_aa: CASSSRDEGYGYTF

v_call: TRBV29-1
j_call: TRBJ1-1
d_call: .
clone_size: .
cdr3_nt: TGCAGCGGCAGCAAGGGGGTCGCGAACACTGAAGCTTTCTTT
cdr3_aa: CSGSKGVANTEAFF

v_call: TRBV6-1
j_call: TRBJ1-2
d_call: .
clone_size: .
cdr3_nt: TGTGCCAGCAGTGAACTGACAGGCACTAACTATGGCTACACCTTC
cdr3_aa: CASSELTGTNYGYTF

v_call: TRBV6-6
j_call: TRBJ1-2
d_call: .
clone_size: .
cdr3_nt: TGTGCCAGCAGTTACCCCGAGGGTCTGTATGGCTACACCTTC
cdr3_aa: CASSYPEGLYGYTF

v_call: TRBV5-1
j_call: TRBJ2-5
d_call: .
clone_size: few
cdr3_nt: TGCGCCAGCAGCAACTCCCTCCAAGAGACCCAGTACTTC
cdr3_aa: CASSNSLQETQYF

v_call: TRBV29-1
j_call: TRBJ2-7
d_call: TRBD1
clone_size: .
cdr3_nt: TGCAGCGTTAAACTACCGGACAGGCCGAACGAGCAGTACTTC
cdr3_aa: CSVKLPDRPNEQYF

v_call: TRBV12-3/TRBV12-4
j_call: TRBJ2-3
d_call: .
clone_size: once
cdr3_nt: TGTGCCAGCAGTTCCATACTGGGAGATACGCAGTATTTT
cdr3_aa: CASSSILGDTQYF

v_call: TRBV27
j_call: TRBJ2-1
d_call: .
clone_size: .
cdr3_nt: TGTGCCAGCAGTTTATTGCAGGGGGGCTACAATGAGCAGTTCTTC
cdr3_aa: CASSLLQGGYNEQFF

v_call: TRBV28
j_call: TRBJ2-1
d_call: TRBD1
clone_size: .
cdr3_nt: TGTGCCAGCAGTTTCGGCAGGGGGCGCGGTGAGCAGTTCTTC
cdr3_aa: CASSFGRGRGEQFF

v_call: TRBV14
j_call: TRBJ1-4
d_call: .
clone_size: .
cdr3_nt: TGTGCCAGCAGCCAAGAAGGAACAGTAGGCGAAAAACTGTTTTTT
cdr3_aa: CASSQEGTVGEKLFF

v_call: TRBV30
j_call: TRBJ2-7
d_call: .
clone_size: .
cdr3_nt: TGTGCCTGGGGCCTCTCAGGCTACTCCTACGAGCAGTACTTC
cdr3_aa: CAWGLSGYSYEQYF

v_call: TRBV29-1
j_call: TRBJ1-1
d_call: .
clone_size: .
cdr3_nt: TGCAGCGTTGAAGGGCAGGAAAACACTGAAGCTTTCTTT
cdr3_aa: CSVEGQENTEAFF

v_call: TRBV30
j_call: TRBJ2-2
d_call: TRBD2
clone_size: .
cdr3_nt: TGTGCCTGGAGTAAAGGACTAGCGGGAGGCACCGGGGAGCTGTTTTTT
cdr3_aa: CAWSKGLAGGTGELFF

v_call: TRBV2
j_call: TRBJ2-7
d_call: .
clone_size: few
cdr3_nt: TGTGCCAGCAGCGCCTCCTACGAGCAGTACTTC
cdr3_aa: CASSASYEQYF

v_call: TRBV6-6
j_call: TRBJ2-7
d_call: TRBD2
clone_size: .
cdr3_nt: TGTGCCAGCAGTCCCCTAGCTAGCGGATCCTACGAGCAGTACTTC
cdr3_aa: CASSPLASGSYEQYF

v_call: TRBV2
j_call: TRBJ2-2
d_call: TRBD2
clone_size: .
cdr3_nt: TGTGCCAGCAGTGAATCTAGCGGGGTGAACACCGGGGAGCTGTTTTTT
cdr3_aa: CASSESSGVNTGELFF

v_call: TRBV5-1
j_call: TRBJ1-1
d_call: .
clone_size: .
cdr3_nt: TGCGCCAGCAGCTTGGAGGGGACCACTGAAGCTTTCTTT
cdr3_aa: CASSLEGTTEAFF

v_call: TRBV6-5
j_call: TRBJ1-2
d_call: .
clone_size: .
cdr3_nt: TGTGCCAGCAGTTACCAGACCAACTATGGCTACACCTTC
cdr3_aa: CASSYQTNYGYTF

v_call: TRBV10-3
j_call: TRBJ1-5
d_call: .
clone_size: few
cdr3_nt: TGTGCCATCAGAGACGCATTCGGGGACAATCAGCCCCAGCATTTT
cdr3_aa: CAIRDAFGDNQPQHF

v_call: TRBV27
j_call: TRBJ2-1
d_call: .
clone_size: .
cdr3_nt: TGTGCCAGCAGTTCCTACGGTGAGCAGTTCTTC
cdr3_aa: CASSSYGEQFF

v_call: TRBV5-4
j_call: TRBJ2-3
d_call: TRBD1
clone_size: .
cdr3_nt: TGTGCCAGCAGCTCCGGGACAGGGAAAACAGATACGCAGTATTTT
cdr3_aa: CASSSGTGKTDTQYF

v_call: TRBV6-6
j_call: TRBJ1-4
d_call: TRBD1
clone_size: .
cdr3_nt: TGTGCCAGCAGTTACGTAGGACAGGACAAACTGTTTTTT
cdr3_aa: CASSYVGQDKLFF

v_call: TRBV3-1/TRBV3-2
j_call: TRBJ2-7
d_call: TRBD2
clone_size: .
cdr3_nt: TGTGCCAGCAGCCAAGATAGGGGACTAGCGGGAGACCAGTACTTC
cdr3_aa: CASSQDRGLAGDQYF

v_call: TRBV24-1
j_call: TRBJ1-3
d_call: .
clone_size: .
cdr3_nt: TGTGCCACCAGTGATCCGACAACAGGTCCCGGAAACACCATATATTTT
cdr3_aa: CATSDPTTGPGNTIYF

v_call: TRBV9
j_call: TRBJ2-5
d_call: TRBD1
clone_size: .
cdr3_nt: TGTGCCAGCAGCTCTAGAGGGGGCGGACATCAAGAGACCCAGTACTTC
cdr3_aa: CASSSRGGGHQETQYF